The sample holds one count of the clone carrying this TCR beta chain. The data are from a study of shared clonotypes between healthy human individuals. A deep-level run was used for the assay. Assay used: immunoSEQ multiplex PCR; TCRdb lists only in-frame clones, some missing. This table holds 2,500,000 or so clones, more than 85% found once. CDR1 is MDHEN and CDR2 is SYDVKM in the germline V gene. V was clipped by 5 bases and J by 8 bases, with 6 bases between them. This CDR3 region has 11 residues. The sample comprised naive CD4+ T cells from PBMCs. Subset described: CD45RA+ positively selected. The chain combines TRBV28 with TRBJ1-4; tentative D call: TRBD1 (5 bases). The source is a man in his late teens or twenties in good health. Some clones in this sample may be carry-over from other donors' samples. The CDR3 here is CASSGGEKLFF. CDR3 DNA sequence: TGTGCCAGCAGTGGGGGGGAAAAACTGTTTTTT.